This paragraph covers one TCR beta chain sequence. Its antigen is undetermined. Trimming cost V 1 base and J 5 bases; bases outside gene matches: 8. The CDR3 has 16 residues. Germline V gives CDR1 SGHAT, CDR2 FQDESV (reference sequence). This entry is derived from a study of T cell responses to AZD1222 COVID-19 vaccine. Overall study findings and caveats: Regions 160-218 and 743-854 held dominance among vaccine-associated CD4 TCRs, which spanned spike. Most donors were white British, females outnumbered males, and clonal diversity was possibly underestimated.

The assay was immunoSEQ multiplex PCR, and TCRdb's table has in-frame clones only and misses some. The sample records roughly 130,000 clones, approximately 85% being singletons. The material sequenced was peripheral blood, taken on day 0 of MenACWY control vaccination. The chain links TRBV11-1 to TRBJ2-5; 9 nucleotides align to TRBD2. The clonotype originates from an adult in good health. The CDR3 nucleotides are TGTGCCAGCAGCTTAGTGGGCGGGAGGGCCTCGGAGACCCAGTACTTC. Translating it yields CASSLVGGRASETQYF.